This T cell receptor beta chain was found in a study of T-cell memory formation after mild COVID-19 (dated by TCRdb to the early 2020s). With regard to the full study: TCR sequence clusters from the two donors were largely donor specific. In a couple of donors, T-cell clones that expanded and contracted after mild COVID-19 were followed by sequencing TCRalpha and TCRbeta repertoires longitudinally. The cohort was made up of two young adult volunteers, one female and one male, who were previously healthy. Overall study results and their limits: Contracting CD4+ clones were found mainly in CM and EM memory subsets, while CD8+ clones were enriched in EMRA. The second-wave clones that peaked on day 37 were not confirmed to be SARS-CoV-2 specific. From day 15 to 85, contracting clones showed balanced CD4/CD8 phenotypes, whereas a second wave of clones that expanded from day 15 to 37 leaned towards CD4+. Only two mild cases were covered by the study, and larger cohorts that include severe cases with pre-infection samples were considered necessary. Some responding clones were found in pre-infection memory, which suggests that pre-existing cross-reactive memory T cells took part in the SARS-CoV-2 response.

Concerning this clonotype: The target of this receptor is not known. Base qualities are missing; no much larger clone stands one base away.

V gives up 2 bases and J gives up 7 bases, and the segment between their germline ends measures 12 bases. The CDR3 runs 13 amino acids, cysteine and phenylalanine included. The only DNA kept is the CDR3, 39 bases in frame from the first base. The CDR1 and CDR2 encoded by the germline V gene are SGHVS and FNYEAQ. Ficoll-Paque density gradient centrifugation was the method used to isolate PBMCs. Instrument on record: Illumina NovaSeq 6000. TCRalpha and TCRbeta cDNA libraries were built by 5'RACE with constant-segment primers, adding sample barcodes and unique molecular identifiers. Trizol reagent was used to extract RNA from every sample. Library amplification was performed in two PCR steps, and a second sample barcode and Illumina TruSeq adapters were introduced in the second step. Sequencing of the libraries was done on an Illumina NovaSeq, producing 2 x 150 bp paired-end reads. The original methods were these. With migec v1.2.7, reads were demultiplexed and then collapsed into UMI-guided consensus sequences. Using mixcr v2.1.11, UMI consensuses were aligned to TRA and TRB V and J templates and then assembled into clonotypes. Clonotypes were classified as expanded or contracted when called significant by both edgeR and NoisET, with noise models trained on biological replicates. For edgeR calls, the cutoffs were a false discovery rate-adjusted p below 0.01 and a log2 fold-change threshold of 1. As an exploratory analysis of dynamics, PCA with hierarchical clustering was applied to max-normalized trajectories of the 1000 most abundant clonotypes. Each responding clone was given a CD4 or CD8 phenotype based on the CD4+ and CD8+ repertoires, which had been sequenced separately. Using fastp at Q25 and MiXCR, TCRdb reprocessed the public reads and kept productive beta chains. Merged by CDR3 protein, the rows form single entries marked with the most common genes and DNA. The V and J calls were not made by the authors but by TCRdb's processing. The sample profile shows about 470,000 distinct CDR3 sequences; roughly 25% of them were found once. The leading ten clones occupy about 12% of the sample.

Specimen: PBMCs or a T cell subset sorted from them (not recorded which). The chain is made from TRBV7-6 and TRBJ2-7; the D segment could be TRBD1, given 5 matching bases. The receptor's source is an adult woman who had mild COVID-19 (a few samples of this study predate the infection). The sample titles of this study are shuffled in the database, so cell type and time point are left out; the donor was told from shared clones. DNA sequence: TGTGCCAGCAGCTTATCAGGGAACGGAGAGCAGTACTTC. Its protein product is CASSLSGNGEQYF.